This passage covers 7 T cell receptor beta chains from one sample sequenced in a study of blood T cell repertoires in COVID-19 (dated by TCRdb to the early 2020s). The library was obtained by the immunoSEQ multiplex PCR assay. What TCRdb holds here is the immuneACCESS table cut down to in-frame rearrangements. Part of the clones is not present; checked against another copy, under half of the missing clones reflect an unresolved V gene, and the others are unexplained. This sample gives some 45,000 clones in total; 92% of them show up just once. The top ten clonotypes cover 9.5% to 15% of the sample. Source material: peripheral blood. These TCRs come from a human donor in a cohort sampled during active COVID-19.

The chain combines TRBV5-4 with TRBJ2-3; tentatively, D is TRBD1 (6 bases). Germline V gene lookup returns CDR1 SGHNT and CDR2 YYREEE (reference sequence). The CDR3 contains 19 residues. V was pared by 6 bases and J by 3 bases, with 29 bases between. The CDR3 nucleotides read TGTGCCAGCATCCACCCTAGGTGGCGGCAAGAGAGGGGGACAGATACGCAGTATTTT. Encoded protein: CASIHPRWRQERGTDTQYF.

The genes are TRBV28 and TRBJ2-4, with 10 bases lining up with TRBD2. The trim removed 5 bases at V and 8 bases at J, leaving 15 bases unmatched. The CDR3 is 17 amino acids. CDR1 and CDR2 (germline): MDHEN, SYDVKM. The CDR3, as DNA: TGTGCCAGCAGTCCCCGCCGGCTAGCGGGAGTTGGGGACATTCAGTACTTC. It specifies CASSPRRLAGVGDIQYF. The full variable domain, its missing parts supplied by reference TRBV28 and TRBJ2-4, is DVKVTQSSRYLVKRTGEKVFLECVQDMDHENMFWYRQDPGLGLRLIYFSYDVKMKEKGDIPEGYSVSREKKERFSLILESASTNQTSMYLCASSPRRLAGVGDIQYFGAGTRLSVL.

This clone showed up just once. The rearrangement joins TRBV4-1 to TRBJ1-5, with D maybe TRBD1 (6 bases). Looked up from germline, CDR1 is MGHRA and CDR2 is YSYEKL. The CDR3 has 17 residues. V lost 2 bases, J lost 2 bases, and 16 bases lay in between. The CDR3 here is CASSQTGRGEGNQPQHF. CDR3 nucleotides: TGCGCCAGCAGCCAAACCGGCAGGGGAGAGGGCAATCAGCCCCAGCATTTT.

V gene TRBV27 combines with J gene TRBJ1-6; possibly TRBD1 for D (6 bases). CDR1 MNHEY and CDR2 SMNVEV come from the germline V gene (reference sequence). The CDR3 is 14 amino acids. The V end lost 4 bases, the J end lost 8 bases, and 12 bases lay between the germline ends. CDR3 residues: CASSSARGHSPLHF. CDR3 DNA sequence: TGTGCCAGCAGTTCGGCCAGGGGCCATTCACCCCTCCACTTT.

The CDR3 sequence is CASSAGVRWQYF. DNA for the CDR3: TGTGCCAGCAGCGCAGGGGTGCGATGGCAGTACTTC. This sequence joins TRBV12-3 or TRBV12-4 and TRBJ2-7; possible D gene TRBD1, 6 bases. This CDR3 comprises 12 residues. V shed 6 bases and J shed 9 bases, with 15 bases lying between them.

V gene TRBV28 combines with J gene TRBJ2-1, with TRBD1 identical over 7 bases. Trimming removed 7 bases from V and 5 bases from J; junction bases left unmatched: 14. This CDR3 is 16 amino acids long. From germline, CDR1 is MDHEN and CDR2 SYDVKM. The CDR3 reads CASKSPPGQAHNEQFF. DNA for the CDR3: TGTGCCAGCAAGTCCCCGCCAGGACAGGCCCACAATGAGCAGTTCTTC.

This chain uses TRBV12-3 or TRBV12-4 with TRBJ2-7; unclear D gene. CDR3 length equals 11 residues. The germline V and J ends were trimmed by 7 bases and 1 base, with 5 bases remaining between them. In nucleotides, the CDR3 is TGTGCCAGCATGCGTTCCTACGAGCAGTACTTC. This encodes CASMRSYEQYF.